This TCR beta chain was obtained from a study of blood T cell repertoires in COVID-19 (dated by TCRdb to the early 2020s). Background for the entire study: Samples from collaborators originated in the United States, Italy and Spain and spanned both the acute and convalescent phases of COVID-19. The prospective study material was composed of cDNA or gDNA derived from T cells, B-cell-depleted T cells, or PBMCs. Subjects who had been exposed to COVID-19, were actively infected with it, or had recovered from it provided the deeply sampled blood TCRbeta repertoires that made up the dataset. The repertoires were released in a freely available public database meant as a resource for research on the immune response to SARS-CoV-2. Samples came from the ongoing ImmuneRACE study (first 160 participants) plus 1,254 subjects from 6 global collaborators. A de-identified subject ID, COVID-19 status, age in years and sex were almost always included in the sample metadata. Where available, HLA class I and class II types were taken from metadata supplied by the sample provider and were not determined by assay-based typing. Here is what the overall study found, with its caveats: How much clinical and demographic metadata was included differed by source and by participant, and the metadata was provided uncurated.

Turning to this clone: What antigen it recognizes has not been identified. Base qualities were left out, and no much larger clone turns up one base away.

The junction shows trimming of 2 bases on V and 5 bases on J, plus 12 bases between the germline ends. The CDR3 holds 14 amino acids from the cysteine to the phenylalanine. Left in the record is the CDR3 DNA by itself, 42 bases read in frame from the first base. Per the germline V gene, KGHSH is the CDR1 and LQKENI is the CDR2. Each collaborating institution followed its own protocols to collect whole blood in K2EDTA tubes. For TCRbeta analysis, collaborator samples were shipped as frozen whole blood, as isolated PBMCs, or as DNA extracted from either sample type. TCRbeta CDR3 regions were amplified from genomic DNA using the immunoSEQ Assay, a bias-controlled multiplex PCR. In the source study's methods: Nucleated cell counts per sample were estimated from amplification of reference gene primers within the assay. To quantify the absolute abundance of each unique TCRbeta CDR3 rearrangement, sequence reads were collapsed and filtered. For each sample, productive Simpson clonality was calculated by taking the square root of Simpson's diversity index across productive rearrangements. In TCRdb, the immuneACCESS table is reduced to in-frame sequences with V and J assigned. These tables do not hold every clone; where another copy was compared, an unresolved V gene accounts for under half, and the others remain unexplained. That table gives V, J and clone size, and the DNA gave D and trimming. Here the sample has over 200,000 clones; roughly 78% occur a single time. The ten largest make up about 12% of the sample.

The clonotype was recovered from a middle-aged woman with acute or convalescent COVID-19. The V and J genes are TRBV18 and TRBJ1-1; too little of a D gene remains to name it. The sequenced sample consisted of peripheral blood. In nucleotide form, the sequence is TGTGCCAGCTCACCATTCCGGGATAGTACTGAAGCTTTCTTT. This encodes CASSPFRDSTEAFF.